A single sample is the source of the 4 T cell receptor beta chains below, sequenced in a study of blood T cell repertoires in COVID-19. Measured with immunoSEQ multiplex PCR; TCRdb has only the in-frame clones, and not every one. The repertoire consists of 60,000 to 75,000 clones, with about 80% occurring once and the leading ten covering around half. The sequencing sample was made of peripheral blood. The source is a woman aged 80 or over with acute or convalescent COVID-19.

This clone has just one count. This chain links TRBV28 with TRBJ1-3; 8 bases align to TRBD1. Germline V gene lookup returns CDR1 MDHEN and CDR2 SYDVKM. After removal of 10 bases from V and 2 bases from J, the junction contained 4 bases not matched to a gene. CDR3 length: 13 amino acids. Here the CDR3 reads CATATGAGNTIYF. CDR3 nucleotide sequence: TGTGCCACCGCGACAGGGGCTGGAAACACCATATATTTT.

The rearrangement links TRBV2 to TRBJ1-3, with D hard to call. The CDR3 spans 15 residues. V was pared by 3 bases and J by 0 bases, with 9 bases between. CDR1 and CDR2 (germline): SNHLY, FYNNEI. CDR3 in DNA: TGTGCCAGCAGTGAGGCAGGTTACTCTGGAAACACCATATATTTT. Protein product: CASSEAGYSGNTIYF. The full variable domain, in which reference TRBV2 and TRBJ1-3 provide the parts outside the CDR3, is EPEVTQTPSHQVTQMGQEVILRCVPISNHLYFYWYRQILGQKVEFLVSFYNNEISEKSEIFDDQFSVERPDGSNFTLKIRSTKLEDSAMYFCASSEAGYSGNTIYFGEGSWLTVV.

The rearrangement uses TRBV28 and TRBJ2-7; TRBD2 matches 13 bases. From germline, CDR1 is MDHEN and CDR2 SYDVKM. The CDR3 is 14 amino acids. The junction had 7 bases not matched to a gene; V was cut back by 8 bases and J by 6 bases. CDR3 sequence reads: CASRTSGRAFEQYF. Here the CDR3 DNA reads TGTGCCAGCCGAACTAGCGGGAGGGCCTTCGAGCAGTACTTC.

The chain employs TRBV10-3 and TRBJ2-1; 12 nucleotides agree with TRBD2. Germline V gene sequence: CDR1 ENHRY, CDR2 SYGVKD. V trimming: 6 bases; J trimming: 8 bases; junction bases outside the gene matches: 5. CDR3 length: 14 residues. CDR3: CAISNRTSGDEQFF. CDR3 coding DNA: TGTGCCATCAGCAACCGGACTAGCGGGGATGAGCAGTTCTTC.